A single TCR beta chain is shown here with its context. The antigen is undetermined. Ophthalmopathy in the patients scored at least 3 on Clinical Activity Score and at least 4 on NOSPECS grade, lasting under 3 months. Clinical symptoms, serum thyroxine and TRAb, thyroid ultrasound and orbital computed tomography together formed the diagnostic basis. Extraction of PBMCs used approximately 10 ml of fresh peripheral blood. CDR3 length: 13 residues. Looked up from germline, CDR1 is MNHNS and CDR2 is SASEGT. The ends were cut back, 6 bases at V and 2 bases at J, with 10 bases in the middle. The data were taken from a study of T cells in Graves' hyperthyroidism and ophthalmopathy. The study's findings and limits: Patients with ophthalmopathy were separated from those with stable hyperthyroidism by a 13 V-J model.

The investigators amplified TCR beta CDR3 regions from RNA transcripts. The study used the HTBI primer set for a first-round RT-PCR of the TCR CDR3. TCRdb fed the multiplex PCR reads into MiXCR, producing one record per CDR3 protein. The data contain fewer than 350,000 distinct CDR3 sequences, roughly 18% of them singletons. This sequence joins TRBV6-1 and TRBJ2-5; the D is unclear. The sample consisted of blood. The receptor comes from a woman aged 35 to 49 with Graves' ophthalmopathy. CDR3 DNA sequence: TGTGCCAGCAGCCTACACAATCAAGAGACCCAGTACTTC. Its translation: CASSLHNQETQYF.